This T cell receptor (beta chain) was documented in a study of long-term antiretroviral therapy in people with HIV. The study, taken as a whole, reports: Compared with controls, HIV repertoires showed narrower CDR3 length ranges.

As concerns this clone: The target antigen is unknown.

Unmatched junction bases numbered 7, after V lost 8 bases and J lost 4 bases. Germline assignment: CDR1 MDHEN and CDR2 SYDVKM. The CDR3 contains 13 residues. The run of the v3.0 immunoSEQ assay was at survey level. Method: immunoSEQ multiplex PCR; TCRdb's copy keeps in-frame clones and lacks some. The sample carries 24,000 or so clones, just over 90% recorded once. This specimen was unsorted PBMCs, taken 7.6 years after starting antiretroviral therapy. The chain couples TRBV28 to TRBJ2-7, with 8 bases lining up with TRBD1. This TCR was sampled from a woman aged 40 to 50 with HIV. For the CDR3, the DNA is TGTGCCAGCCGAACCCAGGGGGCTTACGAGCAGTACTTC. This codes for CASRTQGAYEQYF.